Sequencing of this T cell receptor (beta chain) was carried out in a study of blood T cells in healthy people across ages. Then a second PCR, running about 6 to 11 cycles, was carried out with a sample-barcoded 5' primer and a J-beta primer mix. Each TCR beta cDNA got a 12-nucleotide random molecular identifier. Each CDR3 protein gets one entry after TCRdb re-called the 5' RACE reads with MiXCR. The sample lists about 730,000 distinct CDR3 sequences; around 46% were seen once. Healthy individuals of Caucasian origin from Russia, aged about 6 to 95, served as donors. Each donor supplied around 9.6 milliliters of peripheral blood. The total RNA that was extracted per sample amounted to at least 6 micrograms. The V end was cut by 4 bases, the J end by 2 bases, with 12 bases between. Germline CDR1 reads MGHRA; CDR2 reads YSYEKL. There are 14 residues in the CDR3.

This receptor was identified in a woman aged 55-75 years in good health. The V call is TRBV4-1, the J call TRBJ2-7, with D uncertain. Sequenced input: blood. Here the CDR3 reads CASSLERFPYEQYF. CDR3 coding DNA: TGCGCCAGCAGCCTAGAGAGGTTTCCCTACGAGCAGTACTTC.